These 31 T cell receptor beta chains were all obtained from the same sample, sequenced in a study of T cells in Graves' hyperthyroidism and ophthalmopathy. TCR beta CDR3 regions were amplified from RNA. A first-round RT-PCR of the TCR CDR3 used the HTBI primer set. TCRdb analysed the multiplex PCR reads with MiXCR anew, one entry per CDR3 protein. The sample has around 580,000 distinct CDR3 sequences; 46% are singletons. Material: peripheral blood or thyroid tissue (not recorded which). The source of these receptors is a woman under 30 with Graves' hyperthyroidism.

This clonotype has a count of ten or more. This chain links TRBV15 with TRBJ1-1; 9 nucleotides align to TRBD1. V was clipped by 4 bases and J by 11 bases; unmatched bases: 8. This CDR3 region has 13 residues. The germline CDR1 and CDR2 sequences are LNHNV and YYDKDF (reference sequence). In DNA, the CDR3 is TGTGCCACCAGCATTAACAGGGGGCGCGAGGCTTTCTTT. As protein: CATSINRGREAFF.

This clonotype was picked up one time. This chain joins TRBV7-2 and TRBJ2-6, with D perhaps matching TRBD1 or TRBD2 (5 bases each). The CDR3 contains 15 residues. The ends were cut back, 6 bases at V and 2 bases at J, with 11 bases in the middle. In germline, CDR1 is SGHTA, CDR2 FQGNSA. CDR3 region: CASRGPSTGANVLTF. CDR3 nucleotides: TGTGCCAGCAGGGGACCATCCACTGGGGCCAACGTCCTGACTTTC.

This clonotype has more than one count but fewer than ten. The chain uses TRBV10-3 and TRBJ1-1, with no clear D. Germline lookup yields CDR1 ENHRY and CDR2 SYGVKD. The CDR3 length is 13 residues. V was shortened by 4 bases and J by 1 base, with 7 bases between the two germline ends. CDR3 coding DNA: TGTGCCATCAGTGGGCCGAGGAACACTGAAGCTTTCTTT. This encodes CAISGPRNTEAFF.

The table lists this clonotype with many counts. V is TRBV7-2 and J is TRBJ1-3, with D tentatively TRBD1 (6 bases). The CDR3 loop spans 15 amino acids. The V gene lost 5 bases and the J gene lost 2 bases, with 13 bases spanning the gap. Germline CDR1 is SGHTA and CDR2 is FQGNSA. The CDR3 DNA reads as TGTGCCAGCAGCACACAGGGCTTACCTGGAAACACCATATATTTT. Its translation: CASSTQGLPGNTIYF. Supplemented by reference TRBV7-2 and TRBJ1-3, the full variable domain reads GAGVSQSPSNKVTEKGKDVELRCDPISGHTALYWYRQSLGQGLEFLIYFQGNSAPDKSGLPSDRFSAERTGGSVSTLTIQRTQQEDSAVYLCASSTQGLPGNTIYFGEGSWLTVV.

V is TRBV7-2 and J is TRBJ1-1, with TRBD1 matching 8 bases. Germline loops: CDR1 SGHTA, CDR2 FQGNSA. The ends lost 4 bases at V and 11 bases at J; junction bases unmatched: 9. This CDR3 is 13 amino acids long. The CDR3 nucleotides are TGTGCCAGCAGCTCATACGGACAGGGTTCTGCTTTCTTT. Protein sequence: CASSSYGQGSAFF. Based on the CDR3 plus reference TRBV7-2 and TRBJ1-1, the full variable domain is GAGVSQSPSNKVTEKGKDVELRCDPISGHTALYWYRQSLGQGLEFLIYFQGNSAPDKSGLPSDRFSAERTGGSVSTLTIQRTQQEDSAVYLCASSSYGQGSAFFGQGTRLTVV.

The sample holds many counts of this clonotype. The rearrangement joins TRBV6-6 to TRBJ2-7; TRBD2 aligns across 13 bases. The junction had 3 bases not matched to a gene; V was cut back by 6 bases and J by 4 bases. Germline V gene sequence: CDR1 MNHNY, CDR2 SVGAGI (reference sequence). The CDR3 consists of 14 residues. The CDR3 reads CASSGTSGAYEQYF. CDR3 nucleotides: TGTGCCAGCAGCGGGACTAGCGGGGCGTACGAGCAGTACTTC.

This clonotype is a singleton in its sample. The chain couples TRBV6-1 to TRBJ1-1, with a tentative D call TRBD1 (5 bases). CDR1 is MNHNS and CDR2 is SASEGT in the germline V gene. The CDR3 length is 15 residues. V lost 6 bases, J lost 1 base, and 15 bases lay in between. This chain's CDR3 is CASRGRGRSNTEAFF. CDR3 nucleotide sequence: TGTGCCAGCAGGGGAAGGGGCAGATCGAACACTGAAGCTTTCTTT.

There are many counts of this clonotype. The chain couples TRBV24-1 to TRBJ2-6; 12 nucleotides match TRBD1. Germline values: CDR1 KGHDR, CDR2 SFDVKD. V shed 6 bases, J shed 0 bases, and the junction held 11 bases outside the gene matches. This CDR3 is built from 20 residues. For the CDR3, the DNA is TGTGCCACCAGTCCACCTCCCGGGACAGGGGGCTACTCTGGGGCCAACGTCCTGACTTTC. Translated, it gives CATSPPPGTGGYSGANVLTF.

A word on this clonotype: The junction does not match germline at one end; this may be a read error. This chain joins TRBV24-1 and TRBJ1-6; no clear D gene. Germline CDR1 reads KGHDR; CDR2 reads SFDVKD. This CDR3 has 12 residues. The CDR3 here is CATSDGNAPLHF. For the CDR3, the DNA is TGTGCAACCAGTGATGGCAATGCACCCCTCCACTTT.

The chain carries TRBV24-1 and TRBJ1-2; no clear D. In germline, CDR1 is KGHDR, CDR2 SFDVKD. Trimming shortened V by 4 bases and J by 2 bases, and 7 bases separated the two germline ends. CDR3 length: 13 amino acids. CDR3 in DNA: TGTGCCACCAGTGAGTCACAGAACTATGGCTACACCTTC. Amino acid sequence: CATSESQNYGYTF.

V usage is TRBV24-1 and J usage is TRBJ2-3, with D uncertain. The V and J ends lost 7 bases and 1 base respectively, with 11 bases between them. The CDR3 runs to 14 residues. Germline V CDR1 and CDR2: KGHDR, SFDVKD. The chain's CDR3 is CATRGPWGTDTQYF. CDR3 in DNA: TGTGCCACCAGGGGTCCGTGGGGCACAGATACGCAGTATTTT.

The V call is TRBV20-1, the J call TRBJ2-7; D is possibly TRBD1 or TRBD2 (5 bases each). CDR3 size: 14 residues. Trimming shortened V by 3 bases and J by 1 base, and 13 bases separated the two germline ends. CDR1 and CDR2 (germline): DFQATT, SNEGSKA (reference sequence). The CDR3 reads CSARAVGESYEQYF. In DNA, the CDR3 is TGCAGTGCTAGGGCTGTAGGGGAGTCCTACGAGCAGTACTTC.

The rearrangement links TRBV20-1 to TRBJ2-7; a weak D match, TRBD2 (6 bases). Looked up from germline, CDR1 is DFQATT and CDR2 is SNEGSKA (reference sequence). V was trimmed by 0 bases and J by 0 bases, leaving 12 bases between them. The CDR3 totals 15 residues. Written as DNA, the CDR3 is TGCAGTGCTAGAGATGGCCCTAGCGTCTCCTACGAGCAGTACTTC. Protein: CSARDGPSVSYEQYF.

In its sample, this clonotype was seen many times. The V and J genes are TRBV29-1 and TRBJ2-5; TRBD1 is a possible D gene (5 bases). CDR3 length: 14 residues. V was shortened by 0 bases and J by 5 bases, with 13 bases between the two germline ends. Per the germline V gene, CDR1 is SQVTM and CDR2 is ANQGSEA. CDR3 nucleotide sequence: TGCAGCGTTGAAGAGTTGGGGCTAGGGGAGACCCAGTACTTC. Amino acid sequence: CSVEELGLGETQYF. The complete variable domain, with remaining parts taken from reference TRBV29-1 and TRBJ2-5, reads SAVISQKPSRDICQRGTSLTIQCQVDSQVTMMFWYRQQPGQSLTLIATANQGSEATYESGFVIDKFPISRPNLTFSTLTVSNMSPEDSSIYLCSVEELGLGETQYFGPGTRLLVL.

This clonotype was observed at least ten times. V gene TRBV20-1 combines with J gene TRBJ2-7; D might be TRBD1 (7 bases). The CDR3 length is 14 residues. Trimming left V 3 bases short and J 2 bases short, with 14 bases between. Per germline, CDR1 DFQATT and CDR2 SNEGSKA (reference sequence). The CDR3 DNA reads as TGCAGTGCTAGTTTAGCAGGGGGGACCTACGAGCAGTACTTC. Translating it yields CSASLAGGTYEQYF.

The chain uses TRBV19 and TRBJ2-7; 8 bases match TRBD1. V dropped 9 bases and J dropped 1; count of bases not matched to a gene: 17. The CDR3 consists of 17 residues. CDR1 LNHDA and CDR2 SQIVND come from the germline V gene (reference sequence). This CDR3 reads CASSLRRRTGGSYEQYF. As DNA, the CDR3 is TGTGCCAGCAGCTTAAGGCGGCGAACAGGGGGTTCCTACGAGCAGTACTTC.

This clonotype was picked up many times. This sequence joins TRBV7-2 and TRBJ2-5; D might be TRBD2 (6 bases). There are 15 residues in the CDR3. The germline V gene encodes CDR1 SGHTA and CDR2 FQGNSA. V was clipped by 5 bases and J by 4 bases, with 17 bases between them. DNA for the CDR3: TGTGCCAGCAGCCCCTCCCCCGGGGGAGGAGAGACCCAGTACTTC. It codes for CASSPSPGGGETQYF.

The V gene is TRBV29-1, the J gene TRBJ1-2; 7 nucleotides agree with TRBD1. J was trimmed by 4 bases and V by 1 base; bases with no gene match: 0. The CDR3 runs to 12 residues. The germline gives CDR1 SQVTM, CDR2 ANQGSEA. In nucleotides, the CDR3 is TGCAGCGTTGAAGGGGACAGCTATGGCTACACCTTC. Amino acid sequence: CSVEGDSYGYTF. Full variable domain (outside the CDR3, taken from reference TRBV29-1 and TRBJ1-2): SAVISQKPSRDICQRGTSLTIQCQVDSQVTMMFWYRQQPGQSLTLIATANQGSEATYESGFVIDKFPISRPNLTFSTLTVSNMSPEDSSIYLCSVEGDSYGYTFGSGTRLTVV.

On this clonotype: The junction departs from the called germline gene at one end, perhaps through a read error. The V gene is TRBV7-2, the J gene TRBJ1-2, with D possibly matching TRBD1 (6 bases). The germline V gene has CDR1 SGHTA and CDR2 FQGNSA. This CDR3 is 15 amino acids long. In DNA, the CDR3 is TGCGCCAGCAGCCAAGCCCCTACAGGGAACTATGGCTACACCTTC. Its protein product is CASSQAPTGNYGYTF.

This clonotype was detected only once. This chain connects TRBV29-1 to TRBJ2-7, with 8 bases aligning to TRBD1. CDR1 SQVTM and CDR2 ANQGSEA come from the germline V gene. There are 12 residues in the CDR3. J was trimmed by 6 bases and V by 6 bases; bases with no gene match: 7. In DNA form, the CDR3 reads TGCAGCGTACACACAGGGGGGTCCGAGCAGTACTTC. This translates into CSVHTGGSEQYF.

The sample holds many counts of this clonotype. The J gene is TRBJ2-2, the V gene TRBV4-2; no firm D call. Trimming removed 0 bases at V and 9 bases at J, with 8 bases between. The CDR3 runs to 13 residues. Germline-derived CDR1 and CDR2 are LGHNA and YNFKEQ. For the CDR3, the DNA is TGTGCCAGCAGCCAAGACTTAATTCGGGAGCTGTTTTTT. Its translation: CASSQDLIRELFF.

This rearrangement joins TRBV5-1 to TRBJ2-6; possibly TRBD1 for D (6 bases). V was clipped by 1 base and J by 0 bases, with 14 bases between them. The germline CDR1 and CDR2 sequences are SGHRS and YFSETQ. CDR3 size: 18 residues. This chain's CDR3 is CASSLHRDALSGANVLTF. CDR3 DNA sequence: TGCGCCAGCAGCTTGCACAGGGACGCTCTCTCTGGGGCCAACGTCCTGACTTTC.

The rearrangement joins TRBV7-6 to TRBJ2-7; 7 bases match TRBD1. The CDR3 loop spans 14 amino acids. In germline, CDR1 is SGHVS, CDR2 FNYEAQ. V lost 5 bases to trimming and J lost 2 bases; unmatched junction nucleotides: 6. The DNA for the CDR3 is TGTGCCAGCAGCCAACCAGGGGGAGCCTACGAGCAGTACTTC. This sequence encodes CASSQPGGAYEQYF.

Ten or more counts support this clonotype. This rearrangement joins TRBV19 to TRBJ1-1; a weak D match, TRBD1 (5 bases). The germline V gene has CDR1 LNHDA and CDR2 SQIVND (reference sequence). Trimming shortened V by 5 bases and J by 1 base, and 20 bases separated the two germline ends. The CDR3 has 17 residues. The CDR3, as DNA: TGTGCCAGTAGTCCCCACCGAGGGGAGGTCACGAACACTGAAGCTTTCTTT. Translated: CASSPHRGEVTNTEAFF. The full variable domain, its missing parts supplied by reference TRBV19 and TRBJ1-1, is DGGITQSPKYLFRKEGQNVTLSCEQNLNHDAMYWYRQDPGQGLRLIYYSQIVNDFQKGDIAEGYSVSREKKESFPLTVTSAQKNPTAFYLCASSPHRGEVTNTEAFFGQGTRLTVV.

This rearrangement joins TRBV10-3 to TRBJ1-4; 7 bases align to TRBD1. The germline V gene encodes CDR1 ENHRY and CDR2 SYGVKD. The CDR3 extends over 13 amino acids. V gave up 10 bases and J gave up 5 bases; unmatched junction bases: 7. The CDR3 loop reads CATDRVANEKLFF. The CDR3 DNA follows: TGTGCCACCGACAGGGTTGCGAATGAAAAACTGTTTTTT.

The rearrangement links TRBV12-3 or TRBV12-4 to TRBJ2-2; D gene uncertain. V was clipped by 6 bases and J by 8 bases, with 4 bases between them. The CDR3 sequence is 10 residues long. CDR3 region: CASRQGELFF. In DNA, the CDR3 is TGTGCCAGCAGGCAGGGGGAGCTGTTTTTT.

The J gene is TRBJ2-7, the V gene TRBV13, with 10 bases that match TRBD1. J was trimmed by 1 base and V by 6 bases; bases with no gene match: 9. This CDR3 comprises 16 residues. Looked up from germline, CDR1 is PRHDT and CDR2 is FYEKMQ (reference sequence). The CDR3, as DNA: TGTGCCAGCAGTACGTGGACAGGGGGGATATCCTACGAGCAGTACTTC. Protein sequence: CASSTWTGGISYEQYF. Supplemented by reference TRBV13 and TRBJ2-7, the full variable domain reads AAGVIQSPRHLIKEKRETATLKCYPIPRHDTVYWYQQGPGQDPQFLISFYEKMQSDKGSIPDRFSAQQFSDYHSELNMSSLELGDSALYFCASSTWTGGISYEQYFGPGTRLTVT.

This clonotype was found once. A junction end diverges from the germline sequence, so it may reflect a read error. The J gene is TRBJ1-2, the V gene TRBV28, with D possibly matching TRBD1 (5 bases). Germline V lookup: CDR1 MDHEN, CDR2 SYDVKM. This CDR3 is 14 amino acids long. DNA of the CDR3: TGTGCCAACAGTCCCGGCCAGGGACTCGATGGCTACACCTTC. This translates into CANSPGQGLDGYTF.

In DNA form, the CDR3 reads TGCAGCTGGGAGGACAGGAACACCGGGGAGCTGTTTTTT. It codes for CSWEDRNTGELFF. The V call is TRBV29-1, the J call TRBJ2-2; D might be TRBD1 or TRBD2, each matching 6 bases. The CDR3 length is 13 residues. Trimming pared 8 bases from V and 1 base from J, leaving 11 bases between. The germline gives CDR1 SQVTM, CDR2 ANQGSEA.

The V gene is TRBV7-2, the J gene TRBJ1-1; D gene uncertain. CDR1 is SGHTA, CDR2 FQGNSA, per germline. Between the trimmed V and J ends, which lost 5 bases and 5 bases, there was a span of 18 bases. This CDR3 spans 15 amino acids. CDR3 bases: TGTGCCAGCAGCACCCGCGATCCTGGAGGGACTGAAGCTTTCTTT. Translating it yields CASSTRDPGGTEAFF.

V is TRBV30 and J is TRBJ2-7; D not resolved. The CDR3 length is 12 residues. V was trimmed by 2 bases and J by 4 bases, leaving 9 bases between them. The germline gives CDR1 GTSNPN, CDR2 SVGIG (reference sequence). The CDR3 sequence is CAWSFLSYEQYF. CDR3 in DNA: TGTGCCTGGAGTTTCCTTTCATACGAGCAGTACTTC.